The 14 T cell receptor beta chains below come from one sample, sequenced in a study of blood T cells in healthy people across ages (dated by TCRdb to about 2015). Libraries came from 5' RACE. Sequencing instrument: Illumina HiSeq 2500. A second about 7 to 12 cycle PCR used a sample-barcoded 5' primer and a J-beta primer mix. Starting from the raw public reads, TCRdb applied fastp trimming at Q25, assembled clones with MiXCR and retained in-frame beta chains. Each entry is one CDR3 protein sequence, shown with its most common DNA and genes. A total of about 1.8 million distinct CDR3 sequences appear in this sample, 40% to 55% of them only once. The biggest ten clones account for 2% to 2.5% of the sample. Sequencing was carried out using blood. The receptors here all came from a woman in her thirties or forties in good health.

The CDR3 bases are TGCAGCGTCCAAATGACAGGGGGCGAGGACTATGGCTACACCTTC. Encoded protein: CSVQMTGGEDYGYTF. This sequence joins TRBV29-1 and TRBJ1-2; 10 bases are shared with TRBD1. The germline gives CDR1 SQVTM, CDR2 ANQGSEA. CDR3 length equals 15 residues. The trim removed 6 bases at V and 3 bases at J, leaving 10 bases unmatched. Based on the CDR3 plus reference TRBV29-1 and TRBJ1-2, the full variable domain is SAVISQKPSRDICQRGTSLTIQCQVDSQVTMMFWYRQQPGQSLTLIATANQGSEATYESGFVIDKFPISRPNLTFSTLTVSNMSPEDSSIYLCSVQMTGGEDYGYTFGSGTRLTVV.

The chain joins TRBV27 to TRBJ1-5; D possibly corresponds to TRBD1 (5 bases). This CDR3 has 14 amino acids. Germline CDR1 is MNHEY and CDR2 is SMNVEV (reference sequence). The V gene lost 6 bases and the J gene lost 3 bases, with 12 bases spanning the gap. The CDR3 DNA follows: TGTGCCAGCAGCCCAGGGTGGGCCAATCAGCCCCAGCATTTT. Translating it yields CASSPGWANQPQHF.

CDR3 nucleotides: TGTGCCAGCAGCTTAATGGGGCGGGAACAAGAGGCCCAGTACTTC. Translation gives CASSLMGREQEAQYF. V and J are TRBV7-2 and TRBJ2-7; D is perhaps TRBD2 (6 bases). This CDR3 is built from 15 residues. CDR1 and CDR2 (germline): SGHTA, FQGNSA. V was shortened by 2 bases and J by 10 bases, with 21 bases between the two germline ends.

V usage is TRBV3-1 and J usage is TRBJ1-4; perhaps TRBD1 as D (5 bases). Trimming left V 3 bases short and J 4 bases short, with 18 bases between. This CDR3 spans 17 amino acids. Germline CDR1 LGHDT, CDR2 YNNKEL (reference sequence). CDR3 in DNA: TGTGCCAGCAGCCAGAGGGGTCGACGGCCCTTTAATGAAAAACTGTTTTTT. Protein: CASSQRGRRPFNEKLFF. The full variable domain, its missing parts supplied by reference TRBV3-1 and TRBJ1-4, is DTAVSQTPKYLVTQMGNDKSIKCEQNLGHDTMYWYKQDSKKFLKIMFSYNNKELIINETVPNRFSPKSPDKAHLNLHINSLELGDSAVYFCASSQRGRRPFNEKLFFGSGTQLSVL.

The chain links TRBV13 to TRBJ2-5; TRBD2 agrees at 10 bases. The CDR3 runs to 13 residues. With 4 bases clipped from V and 12 bases from J, the junction kept 8 bases outside the gene matches. Germline V CDR1 and CDR2: PRHDT, FYEKMQ (reference sequence). This CDR3 reads CASSSPLSGGEYF. The CDR3 DNA sequence: TGTGCCAGCAGCTCCCCTCTGAGCGGGGGGGAGTACTTC. Variable domain in full (rest from reference TRBV13 and TRBJ2-5): AAGVIQSPRHLIKEKRETATLKCYPIPRHDTVYWYQQGPGQDPQFLISFYEKMQSDKGSIPDRFSAQQFSDYHSELNMSSLELGDSALYFCASSSPLSGGEYFGPGTRLLVL.

The CDR3 sequence: CSAIPGQPQYF. The CDR3 DNA reads as TGCAGTGCTATTCCGGGACAACCGCAGTATTTT. The rearrangement links TRBV20-1 to TRBJ2-3; weak D call: TRBD1 (6 bases). Germline CDR1 and CDR2: DFQATT and SNEGSKA (reference sequence). The CDR3 has 11 amino acids. V was cut by 4 bases and J by 10 bases, with 12 bases left in between.

This clonotype showed up just once. The chain couples TRBV27 to TRBJ2-7, with a weak D call TRBD1 (6 bases). Germline-derived CDR1 and CDR2 are MNHEY and SMNVEV (reference sequence). Trimming took 2 bases from V and 3 from J, leaving 23 bases between them. The CDR3 loop spans 18 amino acids. As DNA, the CDR3 is TGTGCCAGCAGTTTAAAGGCAGGGGAATTCCCAGCTTTCTACGAGCAGTACTTC. Translated, it gives CASSLKAGEFPAFYEQYF.

This rearrangement joins TRBV4-3 to TRBJ1-5, with a weak D call TRBD1 (5 bases). Germline CDR1 LGHNA, CDR2 YSLEER. V was clipped by 3 bases and J by 7 bases, with 13 bases between them. CDR3 size: 14 residues. The CDR3: CASSHVGAEQPQHF. The CDR3 DNA follows: TGCGCCAGCAGCCACGTAGGGGCGGAGCAGCCCCAGCATTTT.

This clonotype showed up just a few times. The chain carries TRBV7-2 and TRBJ2-5; D gene uncertain. Trimming removed 2 bases from V and 1 base from J, with 8 bases in between. Germline V gene lookup returns CDR1 SGHTA and CDR2 FQGNSA. This CDR3 region has 14 residues. Here the CDR3 DNA reads TGTGCCAGCAGCTTAATGGCTTCCCAAGAGACCCAGTACTTC. Residues: CASSLMASQETQYF.

The CDR3 sequence: CSVGGAGGLNTEAFF. The DNA for the CDR3 is TGCAGCGTTGGCGGTGCGGGTGGGTTGAACACTGAAGCTTTCTTT. The chain couples TRBV29-1 to TRBJ1-1; D unresolved. Trimming took off 4 bases at V and 0 bases at J, with 15 bases between the two ends. Germline V gene lookup returns CDR1 SQVTM and CDR2 ANQGSEA. The CDR3 contains 15 residues.

A few counts support this clonotype. The V gene is TRBV5-1, the J gene TRBJ2-7; D remains unclear. V shed 0 bases and J shed 1 base, with 11 bases lying between them. The CDR3 has 15 amino acids. From germline, CDR1 is SGHRS and CDR2 YFSETQ. CDR3 sequence (DNA): TGCGCCAGCAGCTTGGAGTCCGCAGGATCCTACGAGCAGTACTTC. Translation gives CASSLESAGSYEQYF.

This clonotype has a handful of counts. The chain links TRBV6-2 or TRBV6-3 to TRBJ2-3; 12 bases map to TRBD2. With V trimmed by 2 bases and J by 2 bases, 8 bases remained unmatched. This CDR3 is 18 amino acids long. Looked up from germline, CDR1 is MNHEY and CDR2 is SVGEGT. The CDR3 DNA sequence: TGTGCCAGCAGTTACCCGACTAGCGGGGGCCTCTTCACAGATACGCAGTATTTT. Its protein product is CASSYPTSGGLFTDTQYF.

The chain links TRBV4-1 to TRBJ1-6, with D hard to call. CDR1 is MGHRA, CDR2 YSYEKL, per germline. V was trimmed by 0 bases and J by 16 bases, leaving 13 bases between them. The CDR3 spans 13 residues. This CDR3 is CASSQENEDLLHF. The CDR3, as DNA: TGCGCCAGCAGCCAAGAGAATGAGGACTTACTCCACTTT.

The gene calls are TRBV12-3 or TRBV12-4 and TRBJ2-5, with 8 nucleotides matching TRBD1. V lost 7 bases, J lost 3 bases, and 7 bases stayed unmatched. The CDR3 is 14 residues long. The CDR3 bases are TGTGCCAGCAAATTCGGACAGGGAAAAGAGACCCAGTACTTC. Amino acids: CASKFGQGKETQYF.